This T cell receptor beta chain was sequenced in a study of molecular identifiers for immune sequencing clone quantification. Study details: In replicates, RNA taken from about 19,000 or 110,000 naive CD8 cells was divided five ways, and four portions underwent sequencing.

Preparation of naive CD8 libraries involved roughly 19,000 to 1,100,000 sorted cells and 10%, 30% or 50% RNA. For bulk TCR libraries, previously described methods and listed TCR primers were used. TCRdb itself ran the PCR reads through MiXCR, one entry per CDR3 protein. The sample lists 460,000 or so distinct CDR3 sequences; 20% to 25% were seen once. The sequenced sample was naive CD8+ T cells from blood, with Jurkat cell RNA spiked in. Subset reported: FACS-sorted CD8+CD4-CCR7+CD45RA+ naive T cells. This sequence was found in a human donor in good health. Some libraries in this study had Jurkat cell RNA spiked in.

CDR3 protein: CATSRADPYEQYF. The CDR3, as DNA: TGTGCCACCAGCAGAGCCGACCCCTACGAGCAGTACTTC. This sequence joins TRBV15 and TRBJ2-7; D not certain. CDR1 LNHNV and CDR2 YYDKDF come from the germline V gene (reference sequence). This CDR3 is 13 amino acids long. The ends were cut back, 1 base at V and 2 bases at J, with 6 bases in the middle.